This TCR beta chain is from a study of T cell responses to AZD1222 COVID-19 vaccine. The study's findings and limits: It was only a handful of AZD1222 recipients who were seropositive at baseline.

TCRdb's copy holds only in-frame clones and misses some; the assay was immunoSEQ multiplex PCR. The sample contains around 60,000 clones, about 90% of which appear only once. There are 11 residues in the CDR3. V shed 3 bases and J shed 8 bases, with 8 bases lying between them. Germline CDR1 LGHDT, CDR2 YNNKEL (reference sequence). This clone was counted a single time. Its target is unknown. The chain employs TRBV3-1 (or the pseudogene TRBV3-2) and TRBJ2-7, with D uncertain. Material: peripheral blood, obtained on day 0 of AZD1222 vaccination. This TCR was sampled from an adult in good health. The CDR3 loop is CASSQSEKQYF. Written as DNA, the CDR3 is TGTGCCAGCAGCCAGTCAGAGAAGCAGTACTTC.